Shown below are 31 T cell receptor beta chains from a single sample sequenced in a study of CD4 T cells in relation to SARS-CoV-2 and coronaviruses. Libraries were prepared by immunoSEQ multiplex PCR; TCRdb keeps only in-frame clonotypes and omits some of them. This table holds about 36,000 clones, more than 65% found once. These receptors' targets are unknown. The material sequenced was memory CD4+ T cells from PBMCs, cultured in vitro. Receptor source: an adult with COVID-19.

This rearrangement joins TRBV6-5 to TRBJ2-7; D gene uncertain. Germline V gene lookup returns CDR1 MNHEY and CDR2 SVGAGI. The CDR3 length is 12 residues. The ends were cut back, 7 bases at V and 5 bases at J, with 12 bases in the middle. The CDR3 DNA reads TGTGCCAGCACGCAGGTCTTAGACGAGCAGTACTTC. Protein: CASTQVLDEQYF.

This clone was picked up a small number of times. The chain joins TRBV5-1 to TRBJ1-6; 10 bases match TRBD1. The V segment lost 0 bases and the J segment 10 bases; nucleotides outside the gene matches: 1. Germline CDR1 SGHRS, CDR2 YFSETQ. The CDR3 is 14 residues long. For the CDR3, the DNA is TGCGCCAGCAGCTTGGCGGGACAGGGGTCACCCCTCCACTTT. Translated, it gives CASSLAGQGSPLHF.

The V call is TRBV19, the J call TRBJ1-1; D gene unclear. This CDR3 region has 13 residues. V shed 3 bases and J shed 4 bases, with 9 bases lying between them. The germline V gene encodes CDR1 LNHDA and CDR2 SQIVND (reference sequence). The CDR3 DNA sequence: TGTGCCAGTAGTATGGTACCGGGCACTGAAGCTTTCTTT. Its translation is CASSMVPGTEAFF.

This chain uses TRBV29-1 with TRBJ2-5; a possible D gene is TRBD2 (5 bases). The germline V and J ends were trimmed by 7 bases and 6 bases, with 9 bases remaining between them. CDR1 and CDR2 from the germline V gene are SQVTM and ANQGSEA. This CDR3 spans 10 amino acids. The CDR3 loop is CSARGKTQYF. DNA of the CDR3: TGCAGCGCCCGAGGGAAGACCCAGTACTTC.

The gene calls are TRBV28 and TRBJ2-7, with TRBD2 matching over 11 bases. J was trimmed by 1 base and V by 8 bases; bases with no gene match: 19. The CDR3 runs 19 residues. Germline V gives CDR1 MDHEN, CDR2 SYDVKM. The CDR3 DNA sequence: TGTGCCAGCTTGGGCATGGTGGTAGCGGGAGGGCCGAGTTCCTACGAGCAGTACTTC. It translates to CASLGMVVAGGPSSYEQYF.

This rearrangement joins TRBV10-3 to TRBJ2-4; D gene unclear. The V gene lost 1 base and the J gene lost 8 bases, with 15 bases spanning the gap. Germline V lookup: CDR1 ENHRY, CDR2 SYGVKD. CDR3 length: 15 residues. The CDR3 DNA reads TGTGCCATCAGTGAGTTCACAGCCGCTGAGGACATTCAGTACTTC. Amino acids: CAISEFTAAEDIQYF.

The chain uses TRBV18 and TRBJ2-7; TRBD2 agrees at 9 bases. Germline lookup yields CDR1 KGHSH and CDR2 LQKENI. This CDR3 contains 17 residues. Unmatched junction bases numbered 17, after V lost 4 bases and J lost 7 bases. The CDR3 DNA reads as TGTGCCAGCTCACAGCTCCAAGCGGGAGGTTTTCGCATAGAGCAGTACTTC. Translating it yields CASSQLQAGGFRIEQYF.

In its sample, this clone was seen once. The chain couples TRBV3-1 (or the pseudogene TRBV3-2) to TRBJ2-1; 7 nucleotides line up with TRBD2. The CDR3 has 16 residues. V shed 1 base, J shed 5 bases, and the junction held 8 bases outside the gene matches. CDR1 is LGHDT, CDR2 YNNKEL, per germline (reference sequence). The CDR3 is CASSQVRQGGDNEQFF. The CDR3 DNA reads as TGTGCCAGCAGCCAAGTTAGGCAGGGAGGGGACAATGAGCAGTTCTTC.

The gene calls are TRBV2 and TRBJ2-5, with D uncertain. This CDR3 is built from 14 residues. V was clipped by 4 bases and J by 1 base, with 10 bases between them. The germline V gene has CDR1 SNHLY and CDR2 FYNNEI. The CDR3 spells CASSVIATQETQYF. CDR3 coding DNA: TGTGCCAGCAGTGTAATTGCAACCCAAGAGACCCAGTACTTC.

The chain employs TRBV28 and TRBJ2-5, with D possibly being TRBD1 (5 bases). V was shortened by 3 bases and J by 5 bases, with 10 bases between the two germline ends. Germline-derived CDR1 and CDR2 are MDHEN and SYDVKM. This CDR3 comprises 13 residues. The CDR3 sequence is CASSLQGSETQYF. CDR3 nucleotides: TGTGCCAGCAGTTTGCAGGGTTCGGAGACCCAGTACTTC.

V is TRBV30 and J is TRBJ1-3, with D tentatively TRBD1 (6 bases). There are 13 residues in the CDR3. The V end lost 4 bases, the J end lost 4 bases, and 11 bases lay between the germline ends. CDR1 is GTSNPN, CDR2 SVGIG, per germline (reference sequence). This chain's CDR3 is CAWTHDRGNTIYF. The CDR3 DNA sequence: TGTGCCTGGACACACGACAGGGGAAACACCATATATTTT.

Concerning this clone: At one boundary the junction diverges from the germline segment, which might be a read error. CDR3 loop: CASSSSSSGEAVF. For the CDR3, the DNA is TGTGCCAGCAGCTCTTCCTCTAGCGGAGAGGCGGTCTTC. The chain uses TRBV7-2 and TRBJ2-7, with 7 bases fitting TRBD2. The germline V gene encodes CDR1 SGHTA and CDR2 FQGNSA. CDR3 length: 13 amino acids.

This chain uses TRBV19 with TRBJ2-7, with 7 nucleotides matching TRBD2. The germline CDR1 and CDR2 sequences are LNHDA and SQIVND (reference sequence). The length of the CDR3 is 15 residues. Trimming cost V 6 bases and J 2 bases; bases outside gene matches: 10. This CDR3 is CASRDPSGKPYEQYF. For the CDR3, the DNA is TGTGCCAGTAGAGATCCTAGCGGCAAGCCCTACGAGCAGTACTTC.

The chain couples TRBV29-1 to TRBJ2-3; D is unresolved. Per germline, CDR1 SQVTM and CDR2 ANQGSEA. The ends were cut back, 4 bases at V and 0 bases at J, with 8 bases in the middle. This CDR3 contains 13 residues. The CDR3 loop is CSVGFGSTDTQYF. The CDR3 region has the DNA TGCAGCGTTGGTTTCGGAAGCACAGATACGCAGTATTTT.

The V and J genes are TRBV7-2 and TRBJ2-3; possibly TRBD2 for D (5 bases). The CDR3 consists of 14 residues. The germline V gene encodes CDR1 SGHTA and CDR2 FQGNSA. V lost 5 bases to trimming and J lost 5 bases, with 14 bases between them. The CDR3 bases are TGTGCCAGCAGCCCAGGACTCGGAGGAGATACGCAGTATTTT. Its translation: CASSPGLGGDTQYF. Full variable domain (missing parts from reference TRBV7-2 and TRBJ2-3): GAGVSQSPSNKVTEKGKDVELRCDPISGHTALYWYRQSLGQGLEFLIYFQGNSAPDKSGLPSDRFSAERTGGSVSTLTIQRTQQEDSAVYLCASSPGLGGDTQYFGPGTRLTVL.

This chain connects TRBV6-5 to TRBJ2-1; tentative D call: TRBD2 (5 bases). The germline V gene encodes CDR1 MNHEY and CDR2 SVGAGI. Trimming took off 8 bases at V and 2 bases at J, with 13 bases between the two ends. The CDR3 is 14 residues long. The CDR3 here is CASGLGGAYNEQFF. The CDR3 DNA sequence: TGTGCCAGCGGTCTTGGAGGAGCCTACAATGAGCAGTTCTTC.

The chain carries TRBV30 and TRBJ1-1; D is uncertain. With 7 bases removed from V and 5 bases from J, the gap between germline ends came to 14 bases. The CDR3 loop spans 12 amino acids. Germline CDR1 and CDR2: GTSNPN and SVGIG (reference sequence). The CDR3 region is CAYLPMGTEAFF. CDR3 in DNA: TGTGCCTACCTGCCCATGGGAACTGAAGCTTTCTTT.

J is TRBJ1-5 and V is TRBV27; a possible D gene is TRBD1 (6 bases). Deletions cut 5 bases from V and 4 bases from J, with 9 bases between. The CDR3 consists of 13 residues. Germline V gives CDR1 MNHEY, CDR2 SMNVEV (reference sequence). The CDR3 reads CASSPGENQPQHF. In nucleotides, the CDR3 is TGTGCCAGCAGTCCAGGGGAGAATCAGCCCCAGCATTTT.

The chain employs TRBV6-5 and TRBJ1-1; D not resolved. Trimming removed 2 bases at V and 4 bases at J, with 17 bases between. This CDR3 region has 16 residues. Germline V gene lookup returns CDR1 MNHEY and CDR2 SVGAGI. CDR3 sequence reads: CASSYNLRAAGTEAFF. The CDR3 region has the DNA TGTGCCAGCAGTTACAATCTGAGGGCTGCGGGCACTGAAGCTTTCTTT.

This chain connects TRBV7-2 to TRBJ1-2; D is perhaps TRBD1 (6 bases). Trimming left V 0 bases short and J 7 bases short, with 15 bases between. The CDR3 consists of 15 residues. The germline gives CDR1 SGHTA, CDR2 FQGNSA. The CDR3 nucleotides read TGTGCCAGCAGCTTAGCGCAGGGGACTGTAGCTGGCTACACCTTC. Its protein is CASSLAQGTVAGYTF.

This clone appeared a few times. J is TRBJ1-6 and V is TRBV7-9; tentative D call: TRBD1 (6 bases). V lost 4 bases and J lost 9, with 16 bases in between. CDR1 is SEHNR, CDR2 FQNEAQ, per germline (reference sequence). The CDR3 runs 15 residues. This chain's CDR3 is CASSYPQGRGSPLHF. CDR3 DNA sequence: TGTGCCAGCAGCTACCCACAGGGACGGGGTTCACCCCTCCACTTT.

The chain employs TRBV7-8 and TRBJ2-1; 11 nucleotides align to TRBD2. The CDR3 totals 15 residues. Germline CDR1 SGHVS, CDR2 FQNEAQ. Unmatched junction bases numbered 9, after V lost 5 bases and J lost 9 bases. The CDR3 reads CASSSSTSGKGEQFF. The CDR3 coding sequence is TGTGCCAGCAGCAGCTCGACTAGCGGGAAGGGTGAGCAGTTCTTC.

The chain employs TRBV5-5 and TRBJ2-2; 8 positions match TRBD1. Germline-derived CDR1 and CDR2 are SGHKS and YYEKEE (reference sequence). The J segment lost 6 bases and the V segment lost 2 bases, leaving 3 bases of the junction unmatched. CDR3 length: 14 amino acids. In nucleotides, the CDR3 is TGTGCCAGCAGCTTTGGACAGGGCTCCGGGGAGCTGTTTTTT. This translates into CASSFGQGSGELFF.

The genes are TRBV19 and TRBJ2-5; TRBD1 is a possible D gene (6 bases). The CDR3 length is 14 residues. Germline values: CDR1 LNHDA, CDR2 SQIVND (reference sequence). Trimming left V 6 bases short and J 2 bases short, with 13 bases between. CDR3 sequence reads: CASSQGYHQETQYF. The CDR3 bases are TGTGCCAGTAGCCAGGGGTATCATCAAGAGACCCAGTACTTC.

This clone was counted once. Here the CDR3 reads CASSLTSGPVGEQYF. The CDR3 DNA sequence: TGTGCCAGCAGCCTCACCTCCGGACCGGTGGGGGAGCAGTACTTC. The chain joins TRBV7-6 to TRBJ2-7; the D is unclear. V was shortened by 5 bases and J by 7 bases, with 21 bases between the two germline ends. Germline CDR1 reads SGHVS; CDR2 reads FNYEAQ. The CDR3 has 15 residues.

In its sample, this clone was seen a few times. The rearrangement links TRBV25-1 to TRBJ2-3; D perhaps matches TRBD1 (5 bases). CDR3 length: 13 residues. V lost 4 bases and J lost 3, with 8 bases in between. Germline lookup yields CDR1 MGHDK and CDR2 SYGVNS. CDR3 loop: CASSGSGTDTQYF. The CDR3 bases are TGTGCCAGCAGTGGTTCAGGGACAGATACGCAGTATTTT.

The chain joins TRBV2 to TRBJ2-1; 8 bases are a match to TRBD1. The germline V gene encodes CDR1 SNHLY and CDR2 FYNNEI. The CDR3 is made up of 13 amino acids. Trimming took 10 bases from V and 9 from J; bases not matched to a gene: 11. In DNA, the CDR3 is TGTGCCATGAAAGGGACAGGAGAGTTTGAGCAGTTCTTC. Translating it yields CAMKGTGEFEQFF.

The CDR3 sequence: CASSPRAWGMNTEAFF. Here the CDR3 DNA reads TGTGCCAGCAGCCCCAGAGCGTGGGGGATGAACACTGAAGCTTTCTTT. The chain couples TRBV14 to TRBJ1-1; possibly TRBD1 for D (5 bases). Germline CDR1 SGHDN, CDR2 FVKESK. V was pared by 4 bases and J by 0 bases, with 15 bases between. The CDR3 sequence is 16 residues long. The full variable domain, its missing parts supplied by reference TRBV14 and TRBJ1-1, is EAGVTQFPSHSVIEKGQTVTLRCDPISGHDNLYWYRRVMGKEIKFLLHFVKESKQDESGMPNNRFLAERTGGTYSTLKVQPAELEDSGVYFCASSPRAWGMNTEAFFGQGTRLTVV.

The rearrangement uses TRBV5-4 and TRBJ2-1, with D perhaps matching TRBD1 (5 bases). The CDR3 spans 14 residues. V lost 2 bases, J lost 4 bases, and 10 bases lay in between. From germline, CDR1 is SGHNT and CDR2 YYREEE (reference sequence). In DNA form, the CDR3 reads TGTGCCAGCAGCTTTAGACAGAGTTACAATGAGCAGTTCTTC. As protein: CASSFRQSYNEQFF.

The chain employs TRBV7-8 and TRBJ1-1, with no clear D. Germline values: CDR1 SGHVS, CDR2 FQNEAQ. V was clipped by 1 base and J by 1 base, with 4 bases between them. The CDR3 extends over 13 amino acids. The CDR3 loop reads CASSLGRNTEAFF. DNA for the CDR3: TGTGCCAGCAGCTTAGGCAGGAACACTGAAGCTTTCTTT.

The chain couples TRBV5-4 to TRBJ2-7; the match to TRBD2 covers 10 bases. Per germline, CDR1 SGHNT and CDR2 YYREEE (reference sequence). CDR3 length: 14 amino acids. V lost 10 bases to trimming and J lost 0 bases; unmatched junction nucleotides: 7. This CDR3 reads CAVTGTSDSYEQYF. The CDR3 DNA follows: TGTGCCGTAACCGGGACTAGCGACTCCTACGAGCAGTACTTC.